A selection of T cell receptor beta chains follows, all from one sample in a study of shared clonotypes between healthy human individuals. Clones were sequenced by immunoSEQ multiplex PCR, and TCRdb holds only the in-frame ones, with some missing. The table lists about 490,000 clones, about 80% of them singletons, with about 12% in the top ten. The sample consisted of PBMCs. Every receptor here comes from a woman aged 40 to 50 in good health. Some clones in this sample may be carry-over from other donors' samples. Each CDR3 is given without its conserved first and last residue. Fields, in order: clone size, V gene, J gene, CDR3 length, CDR3 protein. Size is omitted from some rows. Given values are once, few, many or a class for expanded clones.

clone_size: NA; v_call: TRBV18; j_call: TRBJ2-5; cdr3_length: 11; cdr3_aa: ASSRRPQETQY
clone_size: NA; v_call: TRBV27; j_call: TRBJ2-1; cdr3_length: 12; cdr3_aa: ASSFGHQYNEQF
clone_size: NA; v_call: TRBV5-1; j_call: TRBJ2-1; cdr3_length: 12; cdr3_aa: ASSFSGISGEQF
clone_size: NA; v_call: TRBV28; j_call: TRBJ1-1; cdr3_length: 11; cdr3_aa: ASSPTGNTEAF
clone_size: NA; v_call: TRBV6-5; j_call: TRBJ2-7; cdr3_length: 11; cdr3_aa: ATGGSALYEQY
clone_size: few; v_call: TRBV19; j_call: TRBJ2-7; cdr3_length: 12; cdr3_aa: ASSSQAGPYEQY
clone_size: NA; v_call: TRBV7-3; j_call: TRBJ1-2; cdr3_length: 14; cdr3_aa: ASSLGTGIHKDGYT
clone_size: once; v_call: TRBV28; j_call: TRBJ2-7; cdr3_length: 10; cdr3_aa: ASNDRIYEQY
clone_size: NA; v_call: TRBV12-5; j_call: TRBJ2-7; cdr3_length: 13; cdr3_aa: ASGGRGGGSYEQY
clone_size: NA; v_call: TRBV4-2; j_call: TRBJ2-2; cdr3_length: 15; cdr3_aa: ASSQEPGTGDTGELF
clone_size: once; v_call: TRBV29-1; j_call: TRBJ2-2; cdr3_length: 12; cdr3_aa: SVSEGGPSGELF
clone_size: NA; v_call: TRBV23-1; j_call: TRBJ2-7; cdr3_length: 15; cdr3_aa: ASSQLTRGLVPYEQY
clone_size: once; v_call: TRBV19; j_call: TRBJ1-1; cdr3_length: 11; cdr3_aa: ASSTQRNTEAF
clone_size: NA; v_call: TRBV4-2; j_call: TRBJ1-1; cdr3_length: 14; cdr3_aa: ASSQGGTVDYTEAF
clone_size: NA; v_call: TRBV18; j_call: TRBJ2-1; cdr3_length: 17; cdr3_aa: ASSPPGTSGSWVLNEQF
clone_size: NA; v_call: TRBV2; j_call: TRBJ2-7; cdr3_length: 10; cdr3_aa: ARGRDLHEQY
clone_size: NA; v_call: TRBV19; j_call: TRBJ2-1; cdr3_length: 14; cdr3_aa: ASSGGLAGVYNEQF
clone_size: few; v_call: TRBV7-9; j_call: TRBJ2-7; cdr3_length: 10; cdr3_aa: ASSLGPHEQY
clone_size: NA; v_call: TRBV2; j_call: TRBJ1-1; cdr3_length: 9; cdr3_aa: ASRDEAEAF
clone_size: NA; v_call: TRBV21-1; j_call: TRBJ2-1; cdr3_length: 12; cdr3_aa: ASGTSGRTDEQF
clone_size: many; v_call: TRBV7-8; j_call: TRBJ2-1; cdr3_length: 14; cdr3_aa: ASSRQGLAGRNEQF
clone_size: NA; v_call: TRBV9; j_call: TRBJ2-7; cdr3_length: 13; cdr3_aa: ASSAGLARSYEQY
clone_size: NA; v_call: TRBV19; j_call: TRBJ2-3; cdr3_length: 15; cdr3_aa: ASSIGTSAHGTDTQY